The source of this T cell receptor beta chain is a study of T cells after yellow fever vaccination. About the research overall: Some fractions had low cell numbers, and these were prepared with SMART-Seq v4 Ultra Low Input. Study conclusions and caveats: Within FACS-sorted repertoires, abundant clonotypes contaminating from the bulk population could be present. The secondary response was weaker, and its peak arrived faster, on day 5 versus 15.

Comment on this clonotype: The antigen is undetermined.

CDR3 size: 13 residues. Trimming took off 2 bases at V and 3 bases at J, with 7 bases between the two ends. One entry per CDR3 protein, called by TCRdb with MiXCR from the 5' RACE reads. The table includes roughly 300,000 distinct CDR3 sequences, less than 9.5% detected once. J is TRBJ1-2 and V is TRBV12-3 or TRBV12-4; D is unclear. The receptor was derived from a man between 18 and 35 years old who received the YFV17D yellow fever vaccine. The material was PBMCs, obtained about 41 days after the first yellow fever vaccination. The CDR3 sequence: CASSLRPDYGYTF. The CDR3 nucleotides are TGTGCCAGCAGTTTACGTCCAGACTATGGCTACACCTTC.